These 22 T cell receptor beta chains share one sample of origin, sequenced in a study of T cell responses to AZD1222 COVID-19 vaccine. Only in-frame clones appear in the TCRdb table, and some are missing; sequencing was by immunoSEQ multiplex PCR. The profile shows about 35,000 clones, just over 85% of them singletons. The sample was peripheral blood, taken 28 days after the second AZD1222 dose. These receptors came from an adult who received the AZD1222 COVID-19 vaccine.

This chain links TRBV27 with TRBJ1-4, with TRBD1 identical over 9 bases. The J segment lost 10 bases and the V segment lost 7 bases, leaving 7 bases of the junction unmatched. Per germline, CDR1 MNHEY and CDR2 SMNVEV (reference sequence). The CDR3 runs to 13 residues. CDR3 residues: CASTTGQGGKLFF. The CDR3 DNA follows: TGTGCCAGCACTACGGGACAGGGAGGAAAACTGTTTTTT. Full variable domain (outside the CDR3, taken from reference TRBV27 and TRBJ1-4): EAQVTQNPRYLITVTGKKLTVTCSQNMNHEYMSWYRQDPGLGLRQIYYSMNVEVTDKGDVPEGYKVSRKEKRNFPLILESPSPNQTSLYFCASTTGQGGKLFFGSGTQLSVL.

The rearrangement links TRBV7-9 to TRBJ1-4, with no clear D. Germline V gene data show CDR1 as SEHNR and CDR2 as FQNEAQ (reference sequence). V lost 6 bases to trimming and J lost 3 bases, with 11 bases between them. The CDR3 covers 14 residues. The CDR3 is CASRPGSANEKLFF. CDR3 sequence (DNA): TGTGCCAGCAGACCCGGAAGCGCTAATGAAAAACTGTTTTTT.

The chain employs TRBV5-8 and TRBJ2-1; 12 bases fit TRBD2. CDR1 is SGHTS, CDR2 YDEGEE, per germline. The CDR3 length is 18 residues. V lost 4 bases to trimming and J lost 0 bases; unmatched junction nucleotides: 8. CDR3 sequence reads: CASSGGLAGSFSYNEQFF. CDR3 nucleotide sequence: TGTGCCAGCAGCGGGGGACTAGCGGGCAGCTTCTCCTACAATGAGCAGTTCTTC. The full variable domain, with the rest looked up from reference TRBV5-8 and TRBJ2-1, is EAGVTQSPTHLIKTRGQQATLRCSPISGHTSVYWYQQALGLGLQFLLWYDEGEERNRGNFPPRFSGRQFPNYSSELNVNALELEDSALYLCASSGGLAGSFSYNEQFFGPGTRLTVL.

The J gene is TRBJ2-5, the V gene TRBV7-8, with D possibly matching TRBD2 (6 bases). The germline gives CDR1 SGHVS, CDR2 FQNEAQ. This CDR3 spans 15 amino acids. V was pared by 5 bases and J by 6 bases, with 19 bases between. CDR3 sequence reads: CASSPGTPGGKTQYF. In nucleotides, the CDR3 is TGTGCCAGCAGCCCCGGGACTCCCGGCGGGAAGACCCAGTACTTC.

The chain is built from TRBV28 and TRBJ2-5, with TRBD2 identical over 8 bases. Germline-derived CDR1 and CDR2 are MDHEN and SYDVKM. CDR3 size: 12 residues. With V trimmed by 6 bases and J by 4 bases, 1 base remained unmatched. The CDR3: CASSTSGETQYF. The CDR3 nucleotides are TGTGCCAGCAGCACTAGCGGAGAGACCCAGTACTTC.

This sequence joins TRBV5-1 and TRBJ1-5; 8 bases map to TRBD1. Germline V gives CDR1 SGHRS, CDR2 YFSETQ. After removal of 4 bases from V and 7 bases from J, the junction contained 7 bases not matched to a gene. This CDR3 spans 14 amino acids. In DNA, the CDR3 is TGCGCCAGCAGCCCAGGGGGCGGGGTCCAGCCCCAGCATTTT. Amino acids: CASSPGGGVQPQHF.

This clone was recorded once. The CDR3 here is CAWTPQGTIGGAYEQYF. CDR3 bases: TGTGCCTGGACTCCCCAGGGGACTATCGGGGGGGCTTACGAGCAGTACTTC. The chain uses TRBV30 and TRBJ2-7, with 8 nucleotides matching TRBD2. The CDR3 extends over 17 amino acids. After removal of 4 bases from V and 4 bases from J, the junction contained 18 bases not matched to a gene. CDR1 and CDR2 (germline): GTSNPN, SVGIG (reference sequence).

The chain combines TRBV11-3 with TRBJ2-7; 10 bases agree with TRBD1. CDR3 length equals 13 residues. Per germline, CDR1 SGHNT and CDR2 YENEEA. The trim removed 5 bases at V and 5 bases at J, leaving 3 bases unmatched. The CDR3 sequence: CASSHGTGDEQYF. In DNA, the CDR3 is TGTGCCAGCAGCCACGGGACAGGGGACGAGCAGTACTTC.

This clone was seen a few times. The chain is built from TRBV18 and TRBJ1-3; D remains unclear. The germline V gene encodes CDR1 KGHSH and CDR2 LQKENI. The V end was cut by 0 bases, the J end by 3 bases, with 9 bases between. CDR3 size: 15 residues. The CDR3: CASSPPPEYGNTIYF. In DNA, the CDR3 is TGTGCCAGCTCACCACCCCCGGAGTATGGAAACACCATATATTTT.

The rearrangement links TRBV6-5 to TRBJ2-7, with 10 positions matching TRBD1. J gave up 6 bases and V 6 bases, and 8 bases lay outside the gene matches. The length of the CDR3 is 14 residues. Per germline, CDR1 MNHEY and CDR2 SVGAGI. The CDR3 loop is CASSAGQGVGEQYF. DNA for the CDR3: TGTGCCAGCAGCGCAGGACAGGGGGTAGGCGAGCAGTACTTC.

The rearrangement links TRBV27 to TRBJ2-7; tentatively, D is TRBD1 or TRBD2 (6 bases each). Trimming cost V 4 bases and J 3 bases, with 22 bases left between them. The length of the CDR3 is 17 residues. Looked up from germline, CDR1 is MNHEY and CDR2 is SMNVEV (reference sequence). CDR3 bases: TGTGCCAGCAGTTCCTTTCGGGACTCGGACAGCCACTACGAGCAGTACTTC. Translation gives CASSSFRDSDSHYEQYF.

The sample holds one count of this clone. The chain uses TRBV5-1 and TRBJ1-2, with a possible D match to TRBD1 (5 bases). The V gene lost 0 bases and the J gene lost 6 bases, with 12 bases spanning the gap. Germline-derived CDR1 and CDR2 are SGHRS and YFSETQ. CDR3 length: 14 residues. CDR3 sequence (DNA): TGCGCCAGCAGCTTGGGACAGCCTATTAATGGCTACACCTTC. Translating gives CASSLGQPINGYTF.

This chain connects TRBV6-6 to TRBJ2-3; 8 positions match TRBD1. In germline, CDR1 is MNHNY, CDR2 SVGAGI (reference sequence). The CDR3 totals 14 residues. V lost 8 bases, J lost 3 bases, and 7 bases stayed unmatched. The CDR3 spells CASHPQGATDTQYF. The DNA of the CDR3 is TGTGCCAGCCACCCGCAGGGGGCAACAGATACGCAGTATTTT.

The V call is TRBV2, the J call TRBJ1-5; possible D gene TRBD1, 6 bases. This CDR3 spans 14 amino acids. V dropped 7 bases and J dropped 6 bases, with 16 bases sitting between them. CDR1 and CDR2 from the germline V gene are SNHLY and FYNNEI. This CDR3 is CASTLGGGGQPQHF. DNA for the CDR3: TGTGCCAGCACCCTTGGAGGGGGGGGTCAGCCCCAGCATTTT.

V gene TRBV7-2 combines with J gene TRBJ1-1, with TRBD1 identical over 8 bases. The CDR3 contains 17 residues. The V gene's germline CDR1 is SGHTA and CDR2 FQGNSA. The junction had 10 bases not matched to a gene; V was cut back by 0 bases and J by 4 bases. In nucleotides, the CDR3 is TGTGCCAGCAGCTTAGCGACAGGGGAGGTGGGCTTCACTGAAGCTTTCTTT. Amino acids: CASSLATGEVGFTEAFF.

The rearrangement uses TRBV30 and TRBJ1-4; TRBD1 is a possible D gene (5 bases). V was trimmed by 2 bases and J by 0 bases, leaving 7 bases between them. This CDR3 region has 14 residues. CDR1 is GTSNPN, CDR2 SVGIG, per germline (reference sequence). CDR3 in amino acids: CAWSPGATNEKLFF. The CDR3 coding sequence is TGTGCCTGGAGTCCGGGGGCAACTAATGAAAAACTGTTTTTT.

V gene TRBV7-2 combines with J gene TRBJ1-1; D perhaps matches TRBD1 (6 bases). CDR1 SGHTA and CDR2 FQGNSA come from the germline V gene. This CDR3 is built from 14 residues. Trimming took off 5 bases at V and 4 bases at J, with 14 bases between the two ends. CDR3: CASSPNRAGTEAFF. The CDR3 nucleotides read TGTGCCAGCAGCCCAAACAGGGCGGGCACTGAAGCTTTCTTT.

The chain couples TRBV7-9 to TRBJ2-3; 12 nucleotides agree with TRBD2. Germline values: CDR1 SEHNR, CDR2 FQNEAQ (reference sequence). This CDR3 is built from 15 residues. With V trimmed by 1 base and J by 9 bases, 5 bases remained unmatched. This CDR3 is CASSLGLAGGSTQYF. Here the CDR3 DNA reads TGTGCCAGCAGCTTAGGTCTAGCGGGAGGGTCAACGCAGTATTTT.

This clone came up once. The chain carries TRBV5-1 and TRBJ1-6; weak D call: TRBD1 (6 bases). From germline, CDR1 is SGHRS and CDR2 YFSETQ. The CDR3 has 15 residues. V lost 2 bases and J 7 bases, leaving 13 bases between the germline ends. In DNA, the CDR3 is TGCGCCAGCAGCTTACGGGACACAGAGAATTCACCCCTCCACTTT. This gives the protein CASSLRDTENSPLHF.

This chain joins TRBV19 and TRBJ1-5; 7 bases match TRBD1. With V trimmed by 8 bases and J by 1 base, 5 bases remained unmatched. Germline CDR1 and CDR2: LNHDA and SQIVND (reference sequence). CDR3 length: 14 amino acids. The CDR3: CASGTGVSNQPQHF. The CDR3 nucleotides are TGTGCCAGTGGCACAGGGGTAAGCAATCAGCCCCAGCATTTT.

The CDR3 nucleotides are TGTGCCAGTAGGGATGGACAGGGGGGCAATCAGCCCCAGCATTTT. It encodes CASRDGQGGNQPQHF. V is TRBV19 and J is TRBJ1-5; 10 bases are shared with TRBD1. The CDR3 runs 15 residues. V gave up 6 bases and J gave up 2 bases; unmatched junction bases: 4. Germline CDR1 is LNHDA and CDR2 is SQIVND (reference sequence).

The V gene is TRBV24-1, the J gene TRBJ2-1; 7 nucleotides agree with TRBD1. Trimming removed 4 bases from V and 1 base from J; junction bases left unmatched: 3. The CDR3 runs to 15 residues. CDR1 and CDR2 (germline): KGHDR, SFDVKD. CDR3 sequence: CATSDVGQSYNEQFF. As DNA, the CDR3 is TGTGCCACCAGTGACGTGGGACAGTCCTACAATGAGCAGTTCTTC.